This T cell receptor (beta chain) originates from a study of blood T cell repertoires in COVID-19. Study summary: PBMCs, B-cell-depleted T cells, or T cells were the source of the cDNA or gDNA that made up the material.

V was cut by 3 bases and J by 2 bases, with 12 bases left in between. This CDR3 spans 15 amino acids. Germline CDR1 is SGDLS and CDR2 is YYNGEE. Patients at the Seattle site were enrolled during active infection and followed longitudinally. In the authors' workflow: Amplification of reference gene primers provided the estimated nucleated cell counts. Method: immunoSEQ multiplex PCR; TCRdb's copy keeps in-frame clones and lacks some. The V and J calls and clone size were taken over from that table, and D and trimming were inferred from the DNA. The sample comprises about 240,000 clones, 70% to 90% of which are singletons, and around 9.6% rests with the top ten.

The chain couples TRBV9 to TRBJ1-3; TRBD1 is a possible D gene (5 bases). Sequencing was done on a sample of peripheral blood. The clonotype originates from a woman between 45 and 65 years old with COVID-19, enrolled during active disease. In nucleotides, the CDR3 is TGTGCCAGCAGCGATAGGGGATCGACTGGAAACACCATATATTTT. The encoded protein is CASSDRGSTGNTIYF.